Reported below is one T cell receptor beta chain. What it binds is unknown. PCR primers comprised 60 Vbeta and 13 Jbeta primers. Per the original methods: Later, 65 million to 90 million unique TCR beta chains were counted in an analysis, and approximately 10 million of them were shared. TCRdb's copy holds only in-frame clones and misses some; the assay was immunoSEQ multiplex PCR. The V and J calls and clone size come from that table; D and trimming were worked out from the DNA. The sample includes around 110,000 clones, about 69% seen only once; the top ten take roughly 1.5%. This sample stems from a study of cytomegalovirus exposure and HLA in healthy donors. Study-wide background: From about 179 million T cells, an earlier analysis saw 110 million or so unique TCR beta sequences.

Germline-derived CDR1 and CDR2 are SEHNR and FQNEAQ (reference sequence). The V and J ends lost 5 bases and 7 bases respectively, with 8 bases between them. The CDR3 runs 12 residues. Broader study findings: Reportedly, HLA-A and HLA-B alleles of most subjects were accurately predicted from TCR beta.

The specimen sequenced was PBMCs. This clonotype originated in a woman under 30 in good health and CMV-seronegative. V gene TRBV7-9 combines with J gene TRBJ1-4; D perhaps matches TRBD1 (6 bases). The CDR3 region has the DNA TGTGCCAGCAGCCTGGGGGCTGAAAAACTGTTTTTT. It is translated as CASSLGAEKLFF.